A selection of T cell receptor beta chains follows, all from one sample in a study of cytomegalovirus exposure and HLA in healthy donors. Measured with immunoSEQ multiplex PCR; TCRdb has only the in-frame clones, and not every one. The sample includes about 78,000 clones, about three quarters of them seen just once. Sequenced sample: PBMCs. The source of these receptors is a woman in her thirties or forties in good health and CMV-seropositive. Both conserved end residues are part of each CDR3. The D gene is left open where the match is weak. Clone size is not always given. Where it is, it says once, few, many or a class for expanded clones.

clone size | CDR3 length | D gene | J gene | V gene | CDR3 DNA | CDR3 protein
- | 13 | - | TRBJ1-5 | TRBV19 | TGTGCCACTAACGACAGGCTGGATCAGCCCCAGCATTTT | CATNDRLDQPQHF
- | 14 | TRBD1 | TRBJ1-5 | TRBV6-1 | TGTGCCAGCACCTGGGGGACAGGGGATCAGCCCCAGCATTTT | CASTWGTGDQPQHF
- | 15 | TRBD1 | TRBJ2-1 | TRBV7-2 | TGTGCCAGCAGCCCCCGACAGGGGTCTTACAATGAGCAGTTCTTC | CASSPRQGSYNEQFF
- | 14 | - | TRBJ1-1 | TRBV7-9 | TGTGCCAGCAGCCCCGACACGCGATTTACTGAAGCTTTCTTT | CASSPDTRFTEAFF
- | 12 | TRBD1 | TRBJ1-2 | TRBV4-2 | TGTGCCAGCAGCAACAACAGGGGGGACTACACCTTC | CASSNNRGDYTF
- | 15 | TRBD1 | TRBJ1-1 | TRBV18 | TGTGCCAGCTCACAACAGGGGGCGTGGAGGACTGAAGCTTTCTTT | CASSQQGAWRTEAFF
- | 14 | - | TRBJ2-1 | TRBV25-1 | TGTGCCAGCAGTGTAACCGGCAGGGCAGGTGAGCAGTTCTTC | CASSVTGRAGEQFF
- | 17 | - | TRBJ2-6 | TRBV7-9 | TGTGCCAACCGCGTTGGGCTTGCCGAGGGTGGGGCCAACGTCCTGACTTTC | CANRVGLAEGGANVLTF
once | 14 | - | TRBJ2-5 | TRBV18 | TGTGCCAGCTCCCCTGGACAGTCTCAAGAGACCCAGTACTTC | CASSPGQSQETQYF
- | 12 | - | TRBJ2-5 | TRBV5-1 | TGCGCCAGCAGTGGCCAGGGGGAGACCCAGTACTTC | CASSGQGETQYF
- | 14 | TRBD2 | TRBJ2-1 | TRBV6-1 | TGTGCCAGCAGTGTGGGACTAGCCATCTTGGAGCAGTTCTTC | CASSVGLAILEQFF
- | 14 | TRBD1 | TRBJ1-1 | TRBV28 | TGTGCCAGCAGTTACTCAGGGGGCAGGACTGAAGCTTTCTTT | CASSYSGGRTEAFF
few | 15 | - | TRBJ1-4 | TRBV2 | TGTGCCAGCAGGACCCAACAGACAACTAATGAAAAACTGTTTTTT | CASRTQQTTNEKLFF
- | 14 | TRBD1 | TRBJ1-5 | TRBV6-5 | TGTGCCAGCAGTTTCACAGGGGTTGGACAGCCCCAGCATTTT | CASSFTGVGQPQHF
- | 16 | TRBD2 | TRBJ2-3 | TRBV7-2 | TGTGCCAGCAGCTGGACTAGCGGGGGTTCCACAGATACGCAGTATTTT | CASSWTSGGSTDTQYF
- | 15 | - | TRBJ1-1 | TRBV15 | TGTGCCACCAGCAGGCGGAGTGCGGGGGCCACTGAAGCTTTCTTT | CATSRRSAGATEAFF
few | 15 | - | TRBJ2-7 | TRBV28 | TGTGCCAGCAGTTTCGCAGGGTCCCCCTCGTACGAGCAGTACTTC | CASSFAGSPSYEQYF
once | 14 | - | TRBJ2-3 | TRBV11-2 | TGTGCCAGCAGAGCCCCAACTAGCACAGATACGCAGTATTTT | CASRAPTSTDTQYF
- | 14 | - | TRBJ1-2 | TRBV7-8 | TGTGCCAGCAGCTTAGCGCTTGGGGCAGATGGCTACACCTTC | CASSLALGADGYTF
once | 14 | - | TRBJ1-1 | TRBV19 | TGTGCCAGTACCTCAGGGAGGGAAAGCACTGAAGCTTTCTTT | CASTSGRESTEAFF
once | 15 | - | TRBJ1-1 | TRBV18 | TGTGCCAGCTCCCCGGGGATGGCGATGAACACTGAAGCTTTCTTT | CASSPGMAMNTEAFF
- | 14 | TRBD1 | TRBJ1-1 | TRBV11-2 | TGTGCCAGCAGCCCCGACAGGGCGTACACTGAAGCTTTCTTT | CASSPDRAYTEAFF
once | 16 | TRBD1 | TRBJ2-7 | TRBV4-1 | TGCGCCAGCAGCCAAGATTGGCAGGGGGCCTCCTACGAGCAGTACTTC | CASSQDWQGASYEQYF
- | 14 | TRBD2 | TRBJ2-7 | TRBV19 | TGTGCCAGTAAGCCGACGGGCGGGGGCTACGAGCAGTACTTC | CASKPTGGGYEQYF
- | 13 | TRBD2 | TRBJ2-2 | TRBV11-2 | TGTGCCAGCAGACAGACTAGCCCCGGGGAGCTGTTTTTT | CASRQTSPGELFF
- | 16 | TRBD1 | TRBJ1-5 | TRBV7-9 | TGTGCCAGCAGCTTAGAGACAGGGTATAGCAATCAGCCCCAGCATTTT | CASSLETGYSNQPQHF
- | 15 | - | TRBJ2-5 | TRBV15 | TGTGCCACCAGCAGAGTGACCGCCTACGGGGAGACCCAGTACTTC | CATSRVTAYGETQYF
- | 18 | - | TRBJ1-2 | TRBV7-2 | TGTGCCAGCAGGGCATCGTCAAGGAGGACAGTCAAGATTTTTGGCTACACCTTC | CASRASSRRTVKIFGYTF
once | 17 | TRBD1 | TRBJ1-4 | TRBV27 | TGTGCCAGCAGTAGGACAGGGGGCGCGACGGGAGGAGAAAAACTGTTTTTT | CASSRTGGATGGEKLFF
- | 15 | - | TRBJ1-1 | TRBV7-2 | TGTGCCAGCAGCTACTTCCGGGGTAGGTACACTGAAGCTTTCTTT | CASSYFRGRYTEAFF
- | 15 | TRBD1 | TRBJ2-7 | TRBV27 | TGTGCCAGCAGTTTAAAGGCAGGGGGCCGGGGCGAGCAGTACTTC | CASSLKAGGRGEQYF
- | 13 | - | TRBJ1-2 | TRBV7-9 | TGTGCCAGCAGCCCTGGACAGAACTATGGCTACACCTTC | CASSPGQNYGYTF
- | 15 | - | TRBJ1-3 | TRBV2 | TGTGCCAGCAGTGAGCAAACAGGGTCTGGAAACACCATATATTTT | CASSEQTGSGNTIYF
- | 16 | - | TRBJ2-3 | TRBV18 | TGTGCCAGCTCACCTTTGGGGGCATCTAGCCCAGATACGCAGTATTTT | CASSPLGASSPDTQYF
- | 15 | TRBD2 | TRBJ2-5 | TRBV5-1 | TGCGCCAGCAGCTTCGGTGCGGGAGGGCCAGAGACCCAGTACTTC | CASSFGAGGPETQYF
- | 13 | - | TRBJ2-3 | TRBV4-2 | TGTGCCAGCAGCCCTTCACACACAGATACGCAGTATTTT | CASSPSHTDTQYF